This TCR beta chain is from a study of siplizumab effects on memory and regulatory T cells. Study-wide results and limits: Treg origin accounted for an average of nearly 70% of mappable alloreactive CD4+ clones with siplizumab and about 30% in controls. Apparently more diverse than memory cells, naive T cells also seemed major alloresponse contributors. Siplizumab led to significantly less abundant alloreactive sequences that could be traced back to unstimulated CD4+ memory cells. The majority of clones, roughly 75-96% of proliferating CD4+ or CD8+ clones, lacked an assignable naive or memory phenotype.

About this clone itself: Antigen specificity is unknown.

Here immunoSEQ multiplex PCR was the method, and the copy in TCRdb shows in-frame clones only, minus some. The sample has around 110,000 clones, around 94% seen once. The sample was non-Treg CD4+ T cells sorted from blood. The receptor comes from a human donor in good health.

The CDR3 sequence is CASSLIRREGETQYF. CDR3 DNA: TGTGCCAGCAGCTTAATTCGACGGGAGGGGGAGACCCAGTACTTC. J is TRBJ2-5 and V is TRBV7-9; 8 positions agree with TRBD2. This CDR3 has 15 residues. Looked up from germline, CDR1 is SEHNR and CDR2 is FQNEAQ (reference sequence). With 2 bases clipped from V and 5 bases from J, the junction kept 7 bases outside the gene matches.